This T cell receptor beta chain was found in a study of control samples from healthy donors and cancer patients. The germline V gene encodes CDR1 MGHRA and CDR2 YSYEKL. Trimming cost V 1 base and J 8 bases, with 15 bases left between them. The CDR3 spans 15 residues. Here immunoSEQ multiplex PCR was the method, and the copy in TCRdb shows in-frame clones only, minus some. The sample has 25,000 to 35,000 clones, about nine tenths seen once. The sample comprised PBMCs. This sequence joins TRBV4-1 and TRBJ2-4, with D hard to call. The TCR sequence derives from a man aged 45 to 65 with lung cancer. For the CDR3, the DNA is TGCGCCAGCAGCCAAGTTGGCCAAATTGACGACATTCAGTACTTC. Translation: CASSQVGQIDDIQYF.